Described below is a single TCR beta chain sequence and its context. This CDR3 contains 13 residues. Germline CDR1 SGHKS, CDR2 YYEKEE (reference sequence). V shed 0 bases and J shed 1 base, with 4 bases lying between them. These data belong to a study of blood T cell repertoires in COVID-19. Data came from immunoSEQ multiplex PCR; TCRdb stores just in-frame clones and leaves some out. The sample yields 250,000 or so clones, approximately 90% seen once. The sequence was collected from a young man with active or convalescent COVID-19. Material for sequencing was peripheral blood. V gene TRBV5-5 combines with J gene TRBJ1-1, with D unclear. The CDR3 is CASSLVRNTEAFF. In DNA form, the CDR3 reads TGTGCCAGCAGCTTGGTTAGGAACACTGAAGCTTTCTTT.